A single sample is the source of the 24 T cell receptor beta chains below, sequenced in a study of blood T cell repertoires in COVID-19. Libraries were prepared by immunoSEQ multiplex PCR; TCRdb keeps only in-frame clonotypes and omits some of them. The sample carries over 110,000 clones, about 80% recorded once. Sequencing was performed on peripheral blood. These receptor sequences come from a man in his 60s with acute or convalescent COVID-19.

The chain recombines TRBV15 with TRBJ1-2; D might be TRBD1 (6 bases). Germline assignment: CDR1 LNHNV and CDR2 YYDKDF (reference sequence). This CDR3 has 12 residues. V was shortened by 0 bases and J by 11 bases, with 10 bases between the two germline ends. Here the CDR3 reads CATSRDRTGYTF. CDR3 sequence (DNA): TGTGCCACCAGCAGAGATCGAACAGGGTACACCTTC. Supplemented by reference TRBV15 and TRBJ1-2, the full variable domain reads DAMVIQNPRYQVTQFGKPVTLSCSQTLNHNVMYWYQQKSSQAPKLLFHYYDKDFNNEADTPDNFQSRRPNTSFCFLDIRSPGLGDTAMYLCATSRDRTGYTFGSGTRLTVV.

This rearrangement joins TRBV18 to TRBJ1-3; the D is unclear. Per the germline V gene, CDR1 is KGHSH and CDR2 is LQKENI. The CDR3 consists of 15 residues. V gave up 2 bases and J gave up 0 bases, with 8 bases separating them. This chain's CDR3 is CASSPEHSSGNTIYF. The CDR3 DNA is TGTGCCAGCTCACCAGAGCACAGCTCTGGAAACACCATATATTTT. The variable domain in full, with the rest retrieved from reference TRBV18 and TRBJ1-3, is NAGVMQNPRHLVRRRGQEARLRCSPMKGHSHVYWYRQLPEEGLKFMVYLQKENIIDESGMPKERFSAEFPKEGPSILRIQQVVRGDSAAYFCASSPEHSSGNTIYFGEGSWLTVV.

The chain is built from TRBV6-2 or TRBV6-3 and TRBJ2-5, with 11 bases matching TRBD2. Germline assignment: CDR1 MNHEY and CDR2 SVGEGT. After removal of 5 bases from V and 4 bases from J, the junction contained 12 bases not matched to a gene. The CDR3 is 17 amino acids. The CDR3 loop reads CASSQVLAGVGRETQYF. DNA of the CDR3: TGTGCCAGCAGTCAAGTACTAGCGGGAGTTGGGCGAGAGACCCAGTACTTC.

V and J are TRBV10-3 and TRBJ1-4; D not certain. Per germline, CDR1 ENHRY and CDR2 SYGVKD. V lost 6 bases, J lost 7 bases, and 12 bases lay in between. The CDR3 consists of 13 residues. Here the CDR3 DNA reads TGTGCCATCAGCCAAGACTTCTCTGAAAAACTGTTTTTT. Translating it yields CAISQDFSEKLFF.

CDR3 DNA: TGTGCCACCCCGAGACCGGGGGGCTATGGCTACACCTTC. Amino acids: CATPRPGGYGYTF. This sequence joins TRBV24-1 and TRBJ1-2; tentative D call: TRBD1 (5 bases). Germline CDR1 reads KGHDR; CDR2 reads SFDVKD. V shed 9 bases and J shed 4 bases, with 14 bases lying between them. The CDR3 has 13 residues.

As for this clone: One end of the junction does not line up with germline, which may come from a read error. The chain joins TRBV7-7 to TRBJ2-5, with D maybe TRBD1 (5 bases). The CDR3 is 14 amino acids. Germline V gives CDR1 SSHAT, CDR2 FNYEAQ (reference sequence). The CDR3 DNA is TGTGCTAGCAGCTTAGCTCAGGGTAGCGAGACCCAGTACTTC. Amino acids: CASSLAQGSETQYF.

V is TRBV7-2 and J is TRBJ1-6, with no clear D. The CDR3 runs 14 residues. V gave up 6 bases and J gave up 10 bases, with 16 bases separating them. Germline V gene lookup returns CDR1 SGHTA and CDR2 FQGNSA. CDR3: CASSSSHGSSPLHF. The CDR3 DNA is TGTGCCAGCAGTTCCAGCCACGGGAGCTCACCCCTCCACTTT. The variable domain in full, with the rest retrieved from reference TRBV7-2 and TRBJ1-6, is GAGVSQSPSNKVTEKGKDVELRCDPISGHTALYWYRQSLGQGLEFLIYFQGNSAPDKSGLPSDRFSAERTGGSVSTLTIQRTQQEDSAVYLCASSSSHGSSPLHFGNGTRLTVT.

CDR3 in amino acids: CASSQEGAGEKQYF. CDR3 DNA sequence: TGTGCCAGCAGCCAAGAAGGCGCGGGAGAGAAGCAGTACTTC. The V gene is TRBV3-1 (or the pseudogene TRBV3-2), the J gene TRBJ2-7; TRBD2 matches at 7 bases. CDR1 is LGHDT and CDR2 is YNNKEL in the germline V gene (reference sequence). The CDR3 sequence is 14 residues long. J gave up 8 bases and V 0 bases, and 7 bases lay outside the gene matches.

The rearrangement uses TRBV10-3 and TRBJ2-3, with 15 bases fitting TRBD2. V dropped 4 bases and J dropped 5; count of bases not matched to a gene: 7. Germline V gene lookup returns CDR1 ENHRY and CDR2 SYGVKD. This CDR3 is built from 17 residues. The DNA for the CDR3 is TGTGCCATCAGTGGGGGACTAGCGGGAGGTAATCAAGATACGCAGTATTTT. It translates to CAISGGLAGGNQDTQYF.

This chain joins TRBV30 and TRBJ2-5; D might be TRBD2 (6 bases). This CDR3 region has 11 residues. The V end was cut by 5 bases, the J end by 5 bases, with 9 bases between. CDR1 is GTSNPN and CDR2 is SVGIG in the germline V gene (reference sequence). CDR3 amino acids: CAWGRSETQYF. In DNA, the CDR3 is TGTGCCTGGGGGAGGTCGGAGACCCAGTACTTC.

This chain uses TRBV28 with TRBJ2-1, with 8 nucleotides matching TRBD2. With V trimmed by 5 bases and J by 2 bases, 5 bases remained unmatched. The CDR3 has 15 amino acids. Germline V gives CDR1 MDHEN, CDR2 SYDVKM. CDR3 nucleotide sequence: TGTGCCAGCAGTCCTACTAGCGGAGCCTACAATGAGCAGTTCTTC. Its protein product is CASSPTSGAYNEQFF.

V gene TRBV24-1 combines with J gene TRBJ2-3; 8 bases are a match to TRBD1. The V gene's germline CDR1 is KGHDR and CDR2 SFDVKD. The CDR3 has 16 residues. With 9 bases clipped from V and 2 bases from J, the junction kept 12 bases outside the gene matches. The DNA of the CDR3 is TGTGCCACCGCAGACCCCGGGACAGGTACCACAGATACGCAGTATTTT. Its translation is CATADPGTGTTDTQYF.

This chain links TRBV3-1 (or the pseudogene TRBV3-2) with TRBJ2-1; D not resolved. Germline assignment: CDR1 LGHDT and CDR2 YNNKEL (reference sequence). V was pared by 4 bases and J by 0 bases, with 10 bases between. The CDR3 consists of 15 residues. CDR3 sequence: CASSRWHASYNEQFF. The CDR3 nucleotides read TGTGCCAGCAGCCGATGGCACGCCTCCTACAATGAGCAGTTCTTC.

V and J are TRBV9 and TRBJ1-2; D may be TRBD1 (6 bases). In germline, CDR1 is SGDLS, CDR2 YYNGEE. CDR3 length: 16 amino acids. V was cut by 3 bases and J by 6 bases, with 21 bases left in between. The CDR3 DNA follows: TGTGCCAGCAGCGAAACTTCCAGGGGAGGGGTTAATGGCTACACCTTC. Encoded protein: CASSETSRGGVNGYTF.

The chain recombines TRBV19 with TRBJ2-5; TRBD1 agrees at 7 bases. The CDR3 sequence is 15 residues long. After removal of 6 bases from V and 4 bases from J, the junction contained 11 bases not matched to a gene. Germline V gives CDR1 LNHDA, CDR2 SQIVND (reference sequence). CDR3 in DNA: TGTGCCAGTAGCCCACAGGGGATCGAGGGAGAGACCCAGTACTTC. Translated, it gives CASSPQGIEGETQYF.

J is TRBJ1-2 and V is TRBV10-3, with D maybe TRBD1 (5 bases). The ends were cut back, 6 bases at V and 5 bases at J, with 13 bases in the middle. There are 13 residues in the CDR3. CDR1 ENHRY and CDR2 SYGVKD come from the germline V gene. CDR3 loop: CAIRDRQQYGYTF. The CDR3 bases are TGTGCCATCAGGGACCGACAGCAGTATGGCTACACCTTC.

This clone showed up just a few times. The chain couples TRBV9 to TRBJ2-5, with TRBD1 matching over 7 bases. Trimming cost V 2 bases and J 3 bases; bases outside gene matches: 4. The CDR3 sequence is 14 residues long. The germline gives CDR1 SGDLS, CDR2 YYNGEE. CDR3 sequence (DNA): TGTGCCAGCAGCGTTTCACAGGGGAAAGAGACCCAGTACTTC. Protein: CASSVSQGKETQYF.

The chain combines TRBV19 with TRBJ1-2; D is perhaps TRBD1 (5 bases). The CDR3 consists of 13 residues. Trimming pared 6 bases from V and 7 bases from J, leaving 15 bases between. Germline lookup yields CDR1 LNHDA and CDR2 SQIVND (reference sequence). CDR3 sequence: CASSGSRDLGYTF. Written as DNA, the CDR3 is TGTGCCAGTAGCGGGTCCAGGGATCTTGGCTACACCTTC.

This clone was observed a single time. This rearrangement joins TRBV19 to TRBJ2-7; possibly TRBD2 for D (5 bases). Germline assignment: CDR1 LNHDA and CDR2 SQIVND (reference sequence). V was shortened by 7 bases and J by 6 bases, with 19 bases between the two germline ends. This CDR3 spans 14 amino acids. The CDR3 sequence: CASKELGSRGEQYF. CDR3 DNA sequence: TGTGCCAGTAAAGAGTTAGGCAGCCGGGGCGAGCAGTACTTC.

This clone was counted a few times. The chain combines TRBV15 with TRBJ1-3; D unclear. The CDR3 has 18 residues. Trimming shortened V by 0 bases and J by 0 bases, and 15 bases separated the two germline ends. Germline V gene data show CDR1 as LNHNV and CDR2 as YYDKDF (reference sequence). The CDR3 DNA is TGTGCCACCAGCAGAGATTTGAGGATAGGGAGCTCTGGAAACACCATATATTTT. Its protein is CATSRDLRIGSSGNTIYF.

This clone appeared once. The V gene is TRBV28, the J gene TRBJ1-1; a possible D gene is TRBD1 (6 bases). There are 15 residues in the CDR3. The V gene lost 4 bases and the J gene lost 10 bases, with 22 bases spanning the gap. Germline V gives CDR1 MDHEN, CDR2 SYDVKM. CDR3 region: CASSSKWDNLRVAFF. DNA for the CDR3: TGTGCCAGCAGTTCTAAGTGGGACAACTTACGAGTAGCTTTCTTT.

The chain recombines TRBV7-3 with TRBJ1-3; no clear D. The CDR3 is made up of 14 amino acids. Trimming took off 4 bases at V and 3 bases at J, with 10 bases between the two ends. Looked up from germline, CDR1 is SGHTA and CDR2 is FQGTGA. The CDR3 loop reads CASSSPEVGNTIYF. In DNA form, the CDR3 reads TGTGCCAGCAGCTCACCCGAGGTTGGAAACACCATATATTTT.

This chain joins TRBV6-5 and TRBJ2-5, with D possibly TRBD1 on 6 matching bases. Per the germline V gene, CDR1 is MNHEY and CDR2 is SVGAGI. CDR3 length equals 15 residues. V was clipped by 5 bases and J by 5 bases, with 18 bases between them. The CDR3 DNA reads as TGTGCCAGCAGTCCTACGACAGGATCCCTGGAGACCCAGTACTTC. The encoded protein is CASSPTTGSLETQYF.

This chain connects TRBV7-9 to TRBJ1-2; the match to TRBD1 covers 9 bases. Trimming cost V 2 bases and J 6 bases; bases outside gene matches: 4. The germline V gene encodes CDR1 SEHNR and CDR2 FQNEAQ (reference sequence). The length of the CDR3 is 14 residues. CDR3 coding DNA: TGTGCCAGCAGCTTATCCAGGACAGGGGATGGCTACACCTTC. Translation gives CASSLSRTGDGYTF.